This TCR beta chain emerged from a study of blood T cell repertoires in COVID-19. Study-level information: The United States, Italy and Spain supplied acute and convalescent COVID-19 samples. From T cells, B-cell-depleted T cells, or PBMCs came the material, which was cDNA or gDNA.

Methods used by the authors: Scientists estimated how many nucleated cells there were by amplifying reference gene primers. Generated by immunoSEQ multiplex PCR, the TCRdb table keeps only in-frame clones and is missing some. V and J calls and clone size come straight from that table; D and trimming were deduced from the DNA. Here the sample spans about 150,000 clones, about nine tenths being singletons. CDR3 length equals 16 residues. Germline V gene data show CDR1 as MNHEY and CDR2 as SVGEGT. Unmatched junction bases numbered 8, after V lost 4 bases and J lost 0 bases. The gene calls are TRBV6-2 or TRBV6-3 and TRBJ1-1; 7 bases align to TRBD1. The source of this sequence is a middle-aged man who had recovered from COVID-19. What was sequenced was peripheral blood. In nucleotides, the CDR3 is TGTGCCAGCAGTTCCACCGGGACAGAGATGAACACTGAAGCTTTCTTT. The encoded protein is CASSSTGTEMNTEAFF.